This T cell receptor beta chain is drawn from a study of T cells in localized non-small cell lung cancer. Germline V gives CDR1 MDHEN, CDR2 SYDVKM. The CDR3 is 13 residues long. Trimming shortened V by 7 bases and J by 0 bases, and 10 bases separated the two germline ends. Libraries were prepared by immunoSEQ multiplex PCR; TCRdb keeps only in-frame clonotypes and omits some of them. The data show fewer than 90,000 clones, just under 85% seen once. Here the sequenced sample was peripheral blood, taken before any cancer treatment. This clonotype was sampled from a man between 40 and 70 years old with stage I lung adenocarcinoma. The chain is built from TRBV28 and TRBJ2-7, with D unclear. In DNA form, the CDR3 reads TGTGCCAGCAACCCTCCGGTCTCCTACGAGCAGTACTTC. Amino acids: CASNPPVSYEQYF.